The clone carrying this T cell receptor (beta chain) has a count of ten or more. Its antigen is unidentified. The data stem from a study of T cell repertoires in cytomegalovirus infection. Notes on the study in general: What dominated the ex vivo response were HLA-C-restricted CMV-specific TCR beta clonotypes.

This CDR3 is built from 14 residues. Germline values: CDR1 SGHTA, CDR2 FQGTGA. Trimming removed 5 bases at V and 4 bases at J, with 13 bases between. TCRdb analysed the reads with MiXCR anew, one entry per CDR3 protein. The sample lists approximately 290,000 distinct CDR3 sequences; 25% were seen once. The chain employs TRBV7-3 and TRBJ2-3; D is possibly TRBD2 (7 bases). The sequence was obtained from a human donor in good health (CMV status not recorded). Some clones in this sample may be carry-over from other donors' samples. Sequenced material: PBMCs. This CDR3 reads CASSLGGRPDTQYF. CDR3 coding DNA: TGTGCCAGCAGCCTGGGGGGGCGTCCAGATACGCAGTATTTT.